Shown below are 15 T cell receptor beta chains from a single sample sequenced in a study of OX40 agonist ivuxolimab in advanced cancers. Sequenced by immunoSEQ multiplex PCR; TCRdb stores in-frame clones only, minus some. The sample records some 86,000 clones, 90% being singletons. Specimen: CD4+ or CD8+ T cells sorted from blood, collected in a trial of the OX40 agonist ivuxolimab. These receptor sequences come from an adult with an advanced solid tumor such as melanoma, head and neck, liver or kidney cancer.

The rearrangement uses TRBV10-1 and TRBJ2-5; 8 bases map to TRBD1. Germline CDR1 WNHNN, CDR2 SYGVQD (reference sequence). V was pared by 5 bases and J by 5 bases, with 10 bases of the junction left unmatched. The CDR3 sequence is 15 residues long. CDR3 DNA sequence: TGCGCCAGCAGTCCAGGGGGCGCAGTCGGTGAGACCCAGTACTTC. This codes for CASSPGGAVGETQYF.

This clone was seen only a few times. The chain links TRBV2 to TRBJ1-2, with D maybe TRBD1 (5 bases). Per germline, CDR1 SNHLY and CDR2 FYNNEI. V was clipped by 6 bases and J by 7 bases, with 12 bases between them. The CDR3 is made up of 12 amino acids. CDR3 sequence (DNA): TGTGCCAGCAGCGGGGGAGACGGTGGCTACACCTTC. Amino acids: CASSGGDGGYTF.

The chain carries TRBV7-2 and TRBJ2-1; 9 bases are shared with TRBD2. The V gene end was trimmed by 0 bases and the J gene end by 3 bases; junction bases not matched to a gene: 3. Germline V gene lookup returns CDR1 SGHTA and CDR2 FQGNSA. The CDR3 is made up of 16 amino acids. The CDR3 sequence: CASSLAGRGGYNEQFF. The CDR3 DNA reads TGTGCCAGCAGCTTAGCTGGGCGGGGGGGCTACAATGAGCAGTTCTTC.

The chain uses TRBV18 and TRBJ2-2; no definite D call. The CDR3 totals 14 residues. Germline assignment: CDR1 KGHSH and CDR2 LQKENI. With 1 base removed from V and 2 bases from J, the gap between germline ends came to 5 bases. In DNA form, the CDR3 reads TGTGCCAGCTCACCACAGGGAAACACCGGGGAGCTGTTTTTT. This sequence encodes CASSPQGNTGELFF.

The gene calls are TRBV27 and TRBJ2-3, with 15 bases aligning to TRBD2. V trimming: 5 bases; J trimming: 9 bases; junction bases outside the gene matches: 9. CDR1 and CDR2 (germline): MNHEY, SMNVEV (reference sequence). This CDR3 contains 16 residues. CDR3: CASSLRTSGGAYTQYF. The CDR3 DNA reads TGTGCCAGCAGTCTGCGGACTAGCGGGGGGGCCTACACGCAGTATTTT.

The chain has TRBV28 and TRBJ2-1; 9 bases are shared with TRBD1. Germline CDR1 is MDHEN and CDR2 is SYDVKM. The CDR3 loop spans 16 amino acids. Trimming removed 4 bases from V and 4 bases from J; junction bases left unmatched: 8. CDR3 bases: TGTGCCAGCAGTTCGTGGGGGGGACAGGGTTACAATGAGCAGTTCTTC. Its protein is CASSSWGGQGYNEQFF.

The rearrangement uses TRBV6-6 and TRBJ1-2; D not certain. The germline V gene encodes CDR1 MNHNY and CDR2 SVGAGI (reference sequence). The V end was cut by 0 bases, the J end by 7 bases, with 18 bases between. This CDR3 spans 16 amino acids. CDR3 residues: CASSYSRVPGSGGYTF. CDR3 sequence (DNA): TGTGCCAGCAGTTACTCCCGGGTCCCAGGTTCAGGTGGCTACACCTTC.

V is TRBV2 and J is TRBJ2-7, with 9 bases matching TRBD1. The CDR3 is 13 residues long. Per the germline V gene, CDR1 is SNHLY and CDR2 is FYNNEI. The V and J ends lost 6 bases and 3 bases, in that order; junction bases with no gene match: 3. CDR3 sequence reads: CASRRDRDYEQYV. DNA for the CDR3: TGTGCCAGCAGGAGGGACAGGGACTACGAGCAGTACGTC.

The chain combines TRBV18 with TRBJ1-4; D call uncertain. V lost 5 bases to trimming and J lost 1 base, with 2 bases between them. The CDR3 is 12 residues long. Germline V gene lookup returns CDR1 KGHSH and CDR2 LQKENI. CDR3 amino acids: CASSGTNEKLFF. The DNA of the CDR3 is TGTGCCAGCTCAGGAACTAATGAAAAACTGTTTTTT.

In this sample, this clone turned up once. V gene TRBV2 combines with J gene TRBJ1-3; TRBD1 might be the D (5 bases). Trimming pared 7 bases from V and 3 bases from J, leaving 13 bases between. The CDR3 contains 14 residues. Germline V gene sequence: CDR1 SNHLY, CDR2 FYNNEI. CDR3 DNA: TGTGCCAGCATGCTCGGTGGGGGTGGAAACACCATATATTTT. It is translated as CASMLGGGGNTIYF.

V is TRBV7-2 and J is TRBJ2-3; 7 bases map to TRBD2. The V and J ends lost 5 bases and 7 bases, in that order; junction bases with no gene match: 12. The length of the CDR3 is 15 residues. Germline assignment: CDR1 SGHTA and CDR2 FQGNSA. CDR3 region: CASSPFGVAGNTQYF. The CDR3 nucleotides are TGTGCCAGCAGCCCATTCGGAGTAGCGGGTAATACGCAGTATTTT.

This sequence joins TRBV7-2 and TRBJ2-3, with 8 nucleotides matching TRBD2. The junction had 8 bases not matched to a gene; V was cut back by 3 bases and J by 3 bases. Germline V CDR1 and CDR2: SGHTA, FQGNSA. The CDR3 length is 16 residues. The CDR3 region is CASSFGTRSGTDTQYF. CDR3 DNA sequence: TGTGCCAGCAGCTTCGGGACTAGGTCTGGAACAGATACGCAGTATTTT.

The chain joins TRBV5-6 to TRBJ1-5, with 9 bases aligning to TRBD1. Per germline, CDR1 SGHDT and CDR2 YYEEEE. The CDR3 runs to 17 residues. With 0 bases clipped from V and 7 bases from J, the junction kept 11 bases outside the gene matches. The CDR3 sequence is CASSLGGQGGAGQPQHF. The CDR3 DNA reads TGTGCCAGCAGCTTGGGGGGACAGGGTGGAGCTGGGCAGCCCCAGCATTTT. Using reference TRBV5-6 and TRBJ1-5 for the parts outside the CDR3, the full variable domain is DAGVTQSPTHLIKTRGQQVTLRCSPKSGHDTVSWYQQALGQGPQFIFQYYEEEERQRGNFPDRFSGHQFPNYSSELNVNALLLGDSALYLCASSLGGQGGAGQPQHFGDGTRLSIL.

This chain links TRBV28 with TRBJ2-7; weak D call: TRBD1 (6 bases). V shed 5 bases and J shed 7 bases, with 21 bases lying between them. The V gene's germline CDR1 is MDHEN and CDR2 SYDVKM. The CDR3 totals 15 residues. The CDR3 DNA follows: TGTGCCAGCAGTCCAGCCCGACAGGCCAAGTCTGAGCAGTACGTC. This codes for CASSPARQAKSEQYV.

The gene calls are TRBV28 and TRBJ1-4; 7 bases map to TRBD1. CDR1 is MDHEN and CDR2 is SYDVKM in the germline V gene. There are 15 residues in the CDR3. V shed 5 bases and J 8 bases; nucleotides not matched to a gene: 11. Here the CDR3 DNA reads TGTGCCAGCAGTACACCAGACAGGGAGGGGGAAAAACTGTTTTTT. Its protein is CASSTPDREGEKLFF.